The present entry profiles one T cell receptor beta chain with its context. What it recognizes is unknown. The sample is drawn from a study of CD8+ T cells in alopecia areata. CDR1 is MNHEY, CDR2 SVGAGI, per germline. Trimming took 6 bases from V and 8 from J, leaving 17 bases between them. There are 14 residues in the CDR3. Extracted RNA was reverse transcribed, and the resulting cDNA served as sequencing template. This table comes from immunoSEQ multiplex PCR, and its TCRdb copy is limited to in-frame clones, with some not included. Altogether roughly 100,000 clones are present, about 40% being singletons, with the ten largest covering less than 20%. General observations from the study: With tofacitinib ongoing, many expanded lesional clones persisted in both scalp and blood.

Treatment given: oral pan-JAK inhibitor, 5-10 mg twice daily. Collected material from alopecia areata patients comprised lesional scalp punch biopsies and peripheral blood. Sequenced here: CD8+ T cells sorted from blood, sampled at week 24, from a patient treated with tofacitinib. The source is a human donor with alopecia areata. The chain couples TRBV6-5 to TRBJ2-1; D uncertain. This chain's CDR3 is CASSPTALDDEQFF. The CDR3 nucleotides are TGTGCCAGCAGCCCTACAGCCCTCGACGATGAGCAGTTCTTC.